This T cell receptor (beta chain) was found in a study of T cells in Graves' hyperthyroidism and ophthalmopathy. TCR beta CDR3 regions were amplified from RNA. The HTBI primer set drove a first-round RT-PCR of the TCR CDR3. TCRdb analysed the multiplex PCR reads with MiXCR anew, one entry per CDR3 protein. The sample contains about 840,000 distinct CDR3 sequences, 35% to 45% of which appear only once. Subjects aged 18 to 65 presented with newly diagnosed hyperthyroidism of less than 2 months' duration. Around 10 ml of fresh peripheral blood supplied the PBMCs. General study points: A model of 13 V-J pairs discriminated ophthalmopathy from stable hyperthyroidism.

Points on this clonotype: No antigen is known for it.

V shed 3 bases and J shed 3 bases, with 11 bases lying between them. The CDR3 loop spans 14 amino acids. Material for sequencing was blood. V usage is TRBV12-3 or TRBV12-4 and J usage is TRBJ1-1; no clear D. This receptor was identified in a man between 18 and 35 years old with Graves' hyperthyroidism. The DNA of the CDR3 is TGTGCCAGCAGTTTCGGTGGGATCGACACTGAAGCTTTCTTT. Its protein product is CASSFGGIDTEAFF.